These 8 T cell receptor beta chains originate from one sample sequenced in a study of control samples from healthy donors and cancer patients. TCRdb keeps only in-frame clones here, not all; method: immunoSEQ multiplex PCR. The repertoire holds about 130,000 clones, with 80% to 95% as singletons. The source material was blood. All receptors derive from a man between 18 and 35 years old in good health.

This rearrangement joins TRBV28 to TRBJ1-5; no clear D gene. V dropped 2 bases and J dropped 3 bases, with 14 bases sitting between them. The germline gives CDR1 MDHEN, CDR2 SYDVKM. CDR3 length: 16 residues. The CDR3 nucleotides read TGTGCCAGCAGTTTAGTAGGGAGATCTTTCAATCAGCCCCAGCATTTT. It specifies CASSLVGRSFNQPQHF.

This chain connects TRBV5-6 to TRBJ2-5, with D perhaps TRBD2 (6 bases). The CDR3 is made up of 15 amino acids. Trimming cost V 3 bases and J 5 bases, with 17 bases left between them. CDR1 and CDR2 from the germline V gene are SGHDT and YYEEEE. This chain's CDR3 is CASSSGLGLVETQYF. The DNA for the CDR3 is TGTGCCAGCAGCTCGGGACTCGGCCTAGTGGAGACCCAGTACTTC.

The chain links TRBV2 to TRBJ2-5; 11 nucleotides agree with TRBD2. Per the germline V gene, CDR1 is SNHLY and CDR2 is FYNNEI. The CDR3 has 14 amino acids. V dropped 8 bases and J dropped 1; count of bases not matched to a gene: 3. CDR3 protein: CASGLAGGQETQYF. The CDR3 bases are TGTGCCAGCGGGCTAGCGGGAGGCCAAGAGACCCAGTACTTC.

The chain employs TRBV7-6 and TRBJ1-1; no clear D gene. Germline assignment: CDR1 SGHVS and CDR2 FNYEAQ. This CDR3 contains 16 residues. Trimming shortened V by 1 base and J by 0 bases, and 12 bases separated the two germline ends. CDR3 bases: TGTGCCAGCAGCTTAGGGGCAGAGTACATGAACACTGAAGCTTTCTTT. Amino acid sequence: CASSLGAEYMNTEAFF.

V is TRBV7-8 and J is TRBJ1-1; D is undetermined. The germline V gene encodes CDR1 SGHVS and CDR2 FQNEAQ. V was cut by 4 bases and J by 9 bases, with 24 bases left in between. The CDR3 runs 16 residues. CDR3 DNA sequence: TGTGCCAGCAGCTATGGCCGGTTTGGATACAGACCTAAAGCTTTCTTT. Protein: CASSYGRFGYRPKAFF. Filled out from reference TRBV7-8 and TRBJ1-1, the complete variable domain reads GAGVSQSPRYKVAKRGQDVALRCDPISGHVSLFWYQQALGQGPEFLTYFQNEAQLDKSGLPSDRFFAERPEGSVSTLKIQRTQQEDSAVYLCASSYGRFGYRPKAFFGQGTRLTVV.

To note about this clone: An end of the junction does not agree with germline; a read error may underlie this. The chain carries TRBV3-1 (or the pseudogene TRBV3-2) and TRBJ2-5, with D perhaps given as TRBD1 or TRBD2 (5 bases each). Germline lookup yields CDR1 LGHDT and CDR2 YNNKEL (reference sequence). This CDR3 has 15 residues. CDR3 nucleotides: TGTGCCAGCAGCCAAGGTTCCGGGGACCAGGAGACCCAGTACTTC. It translates to CASSQGSGDQETQYF.

This clone was found once. The rearrangement links TRBV29-1 to TRBJ2-1, with D tentatively TRBD1 or TRBD2 (6 bases each). The ends were cut back, 4 bases at V and 4 bases at J, with 14 bases in the middle. CDR3 size: 14 residues. The germline V gene has CDR1 SQVTM and CDR2 ANQGSEA. The CDR3 loop reads CSVVGGMGYNEQFF. In nucleotides, the CDR3 is TGCAGCGTTGTAGGGGGGATGGGGTACAATGAGCAGTTCTTC.

This chain connects TRBV2 to TRBJ2-4, with 10 bases aligning to TRBD2. Germline-derived CDR1 and CDR2 are SNHLY and FYNNEI. The ends lost 4 bases at V and 4 bases at J; junction bases unmatched: 4. CDR3 length equals 15 residues. CDR3 DNA sequence: TGTGCCAGCAGTGGAAAACTAGCGGGGAAAAACATTCAGTACTTC. Encoded protein: CASSGKLAGKNIQYF.